The TCR beta chain described here comes from a study of radiotherapy plus CTLA-4 blockade in lung cancer. The CDR3 runs 16 residues. Looked up from germline, CDR1 is MNHEY and CDR2 is SMNVEV (reference sequence). V trimming: 7 bases; J trimming: 7 bases; junction bases outside the gene matches: 12. Sequencing used immunoSEQ multiplex PCR; TCRdb keeps in-frame clones, though not all of them. Here the sample spans approximately 90,000 clones, about four fifths being singletons. This clone has only one observation. Sequencing was performed on peripheral blood, taken from a patient treated with radiotherapy plus ipilimumab. V gene TRBV27 combines with J gene TRBJ1-6; 8 bases are a match to TRBD1. This receptor was obtained from a human donor with non-small cell lung cancer who had stable disease on radiotherapy plus ipilimumab. The CDR3 nucleotides are TGTGCCAGCAAGAGGACAGGGACGAAGGCAAATTCACCCCTCCACTTT. Translated: CASKRTGTKANSPLHF.